This T cell receptor (beta chain) was identified during a study of blood T cell repertoires in COVID-19. The data were produced by immunoSEQ multiplex PCR, yet TCRdb's version contains in-frame clones alone and is incomplete. Of about 300,000 clones listed, 75% to 90% are singletons. CDR3 length: 12 residues. The V gene's germline CDR1 is GTSNPN and CDR2 SVGIG (reference sequence). V lost 8 bases and J 8 bases, leaving 18 bases between the germline ends. This receptor was obtained from a woman in her fifties or sixties who had recovered from COVID-19. The genes are TRBV30 and TRBJ1-2, with D possibly being TRBD1 (5 bases). Input material: PBMCs or T cells enriched from blood (not recorded which). CDR3 loop: CARNWGEAGYTF. For the CDR3, the DNA is TGTGCCCGGAATTGGGGGGAGGCGGGCTACACCTTC.